This TCR beta chain was sequenced for a study of T cell responses to AZD1222 COVID-19 vaccine. General study results and limits: Only a handful of AZD1222 recipients, roughly six in all, had baseline seropositivity. Spike-spanning, vaccine-associated CD4 TCRs were dominant at 160-218 and 743-854.

The germline V gene encodes CDR1 SGHTA and CDR2 FQGNSA. The CDR3 has 13 amino acids. As to this clone: Its antigen is as yet unknown. Its ends do not fully match the called genes, so a read error is possible.

Clones were sequenced by immunoSEQ multiplex PCR, and TCRdb holds only the in-frame ones, with some missing. The sample records approximately 190,000 clones, around 94% being singletons. This chain links TRBV7-2 with TRBJ1-4, with D possibly being TRBD1 (6 bases). This TCR was sampled from an adult in good health. Sample: peripheral blood, taken on day 0 of AZD1222 vaccination. The CDR3 nucleotides read TGTGCCAACAGCTTCGGGGGGCATGAAAAACTGTTTTTT. This codes for CANSFGGHEKLFF. The full variable domain, rest sourced from reference TRBV7-2 and TRBJ1-4, is GAGVSQSPSNKVTEKGKDVELRCDPISGHTALYWYRQSLGQGLEFLIYFQGNSAPDKSGLPSDRFSAERTGGSVSTLTIQRTQQEDSAVYLCANSFGGHEKLFFGSGTQLSVL.